The clone carrying this T cell receptor (beta chain) is deemed medium-sized. The antigen is not known. These data are taken from a study of spatial heterogeneity in lung cancer. In the study overall: Counts of TCR transcripts in tumor regions correlated strongly with a T cell module score (derived from matched bulk RNA-seq).

This sample's time point: sample taken at primary tumor resection. In TCRdb, the 5' RACE reads were re-called with MiXCR into one record per CDR3 protein. The data contain about 3,100 distinct CDR3 sequences, around an eighth of them singletons. The study's findings and limits: Counts of expanded intratumoral alpha and beta TCRs tracked tumor mutation counts.

The V end lost 6 bases, the J end lost 5 bases, and 16 bases lay between the germline ends. The CDR3 loop spans 14 amino acids. The TCR was taken from a male donor with early-stage non-small cell lung cancer. Material: lung tumor tissue, obtained at surgery. The V gene is TRBV12-3 or TRBV12-4, the J gene TRBJ2-5; D possibly corresponds to TRBD2 (6 bases). The CDR3 here is CASRDLLARETQYF. The CDR3 DNA sequence: TGTGCCAGCAGAGACCTCCTAGCGCGGGAGACCCAGTACTTC.